The rows below give T cell receptor beta chains drawn from one sample of a study of human T cells and chemical hapten exposure. TCRdb reanalysed the RACE reads using MiXCR and keeps one entry per CDR3 protein. This sample has some 400,000 distinct CDR3 sequences, with approximately 5% found just once. Material: whole blood, obtained in connection with sensitization to the hapten diphenylcyclopropenone (DPC). These receptors came from a woman aged 45-65 years with alopecia areata. Some clones in this sample may be carry-over from other donors' samples. The CDR3 runs from the conserved cysteine through the conserved F or W. A D gene is named only where the DNA matches it firmly. Clone sizes are given selectively: once, few, many, or a class where the clone is expanded.

>TRBV7-2|TRBJ1-5|-|many
CASSFPPYPPQHF
TGTGCCAGCAGCTTCCCCCCATATCCGCCCCAGCATTTT
>TRBV7-2|TRBJ2-5|TRBD2|many
CASSPGRRGSQETQYF
TGTGCCAGCAGCCCAGGACGGCGGGGGTCCCAAGAGACCCAGTACTTC
>TRBV10-1|TRBJ2-7|TRBD1|few
CASRTRDRLHYEQYF
TGCGCCAGCAGGACCCGGGACAGGCTGCACTACGAGCAGTACTTC
>TRBV12-5|TRBJ1-6|-|many
CASGLTGGWSSPLHF
TGTGCTAGTGGTTTGACAGGAGGATGGAGTTCACCCCTCCACTTT
>TRBV27|TRBJ1-1|TRBD1|few
CASSRGRGRDTEAFF
TGTGCCAGCTCCAGGGGCAGGGGGCGGGACACTGAAGCTTTCTTT
>TRBV12-3/TRBV12-4|TRBJ2-5|TRBD1|many
CASSLRTGDETQYF
TGTGCCAGCAGTCTAAGGACAGGTGATGAGACCCAGTACTTC
>TRBV7-2|TRBJ2-3|-|many
CASRERGTLTDTQYF
TGTGCCAGCAGAGAAAGGGGGACTTTGACAGATACGCAGTATTTT
>TRBV14|TRBJ1-6|-|many
CASSQDLVRVGSPLHF
TGTGCCAGCAGCCAAGATTTGGTCAGGGTGGGTTCACCCCTCCACTTT
>TRBV10-3|TRBJ2-2|-|few
CATIQSPGQNTGELFF
TGTGCCACCATCCAAAGCCCGGGACAGAACACCGGGGAGCTGTTTTTT
>TRBV15|TRBJ1-1|-|few
CATSRDRGVLNTEAFF
TGTGCCACCAGCAGAGATCGGGGGGTATTGAACACTGAAGCTTTCTTT
>TRBV14|TRBJ1-6|-|many
CASSQLQGDSPLHF
TGTGCCAGCAGCCAGTTACAGGGAGATTCACCCCTCCACTTT
>TRBV2|TRBJ2-3|TRBD2|few
CASSGSSGAFTDTQYF
TGTGCCAGCAGTGGGAGTAGCGGGGCTTTCACAGATACGCAGTATTTT
>TRBV12-3/TRBV12-4|TRBJ2-3|-|few
CASSQYDRSTDTQYF
TGTGCCAGCAGTCAATACGACAGGAGCACAGATACGCAGTATTTT
>TRBV12-3/TRBV12-4|TRBJ2-1|-|many
CASSPTGAFYNEQFF
TGTGCCAGCAGTCCCACCGGGGCGTTCTACAATGAGCAGTTCTTC
>TRBV4-3|TRBJ2-3|-|few
CASSQDHSVSTDTQYF
TGCGCCAGCAGCCAAGATCATAGCGTTAGCACAGATACGCAGTATTTT
>TRBV12-3/TRBV12-4|TRBJ2-5|TRBD2|many
CASALAGSETQYF
TGTGCCAGCGCCTTAGCGGGGAGTGAGACCCAGTACTTC
>TRBV5-1|TRBJ1-1|-|many
CASSPEGPNTEAFF
TGCGCCAGCAGCCCGGAGGGACCGAACACTGAAGCTTTCTTT
>TRBV27|TRBJ2-3|-|few
CASSLSWGTGGGPDTQYF
TGTGCCAGCAGTTTATCCTGGGGAACTGGAGGAGGGCCAGATACGCAGTATTTT
>TRBV7-8|TRBJ2-2|-|many
CASSSGPPLSPGELFF
TGTGCCAGCAGCTCGGGACCGCCACTTTCCCCCGGGGAGCTGTTTTTT
>TRBV3-1|TRBJ1-6|-|many
CASSQYTNSPLHF
TGTGCCAGCAGCCAATACACTAATTCACCCCTCCACTTT
>TRBV6-5|TRBJ1-5|-|-
CASSPTDLNQPQHF
TGTGCCAGCAGTCCGACGGACCTCAATCAGCCCCAGCATTTT
>TRBV4-1|TRBJ2-3|TRBD2|-
CASSQDRAGGTDTQYF
TGCGCCAGCAGCCAAGATCGTGCGGGAGGCACAGATACGCAGTATTTT
>TRBV11-3|TRBJ2-1|TRBD1|-
CASSLEGDSYNEQFF
TGTGCCAGCAGCTTAGAGGGGGACAGCTACAATGAGCAGTTCTTC
>TRBV3-1|TRBJ2-1|TRBD2|many
CASSQIYPSGRADQNEQFF
TGTGCCAGCAGCCAAATATATCCTAGCGGGAGGGCCGATCAAAATGAGCAGTTCTTC
>TRBV20-1|TRBJ2-3|-|few
CSARRAGTDTQYF
TGCAGTGCCAGGCGGGCTGGCACAGATACGCAGTATTTT
>TRBV29-1|TRBJ1-2|TRBD1|few
CSVTTGQEYGYTF
TGCAGCGTGACTACCGGACAGGAGTATGGCTACACCTTC
>TRBV12-3/TRBV12-4|TRBJ1-1|-|many
CASSGARTEAFF
TGTGCCAGCAGTGGAGCGAGAACTGAAGCTTTCTTT
>TRBV11-2|TRBJ1-4|-|-
CASSLGFAPNEKLFF
TGTGCCAGCAGCTTAGGTTTTGCGCCTAATGAAAAACTGTTTTTT
>TRBV4-3|TRBJ2-3|-|-
CASSQERGRGDTQYF
TGCGCCAGCAGCCAAGAGCGGGGCAGGGGAGATACGCAGTATTTT
>TRBV3-1|TRBJ2-1|TRBD1|-
CASSPFEAGGTDEQFF
TGTGCCAGCAGCCCTTTCGAGGCAGGGGGCACGGACGAGCAGTTCTTC
>TRBV5-4|TRBJ2-2|-|-
CASSLGQRRGTGELFF
TGTGCCAGCAGCTTGGGCCAGCGGAGAGGCACCGGGGAGCTGTTTTTT
>TRBV5-6|TRBJ1-1|TRBD1|-
CASSLDRAYVNTEAFF
TGTGCCAGCAGCCTGGACAGGGCTTACGTGAACACTGAAGCTTTCTTT
>TRBV28|TRBJ2-7|TRBD1|few
CASSPRTGGNEQYF
TGTGCCAGCAGTCCCCGGACAGGGGGTAACGAGCAGTACTTC
>TRBV5-4|TRBJ1-6|-|-
CASSLGVGQPNNSPLHF
TGTGCCAGCAGCTTGGGGGTCGGGCAGCCAAATAATTCACCCCTCCACTTT
>TRBV6-5|TRBJ2-1|-|many
CASSYTPLAAYYNEQFF
TGTGCCAGCAGTTACACCCCGTTAGCAGCTTACTACAATGAGCAGTTCTTC
>TRBV6-5|TRBJ1-2|-|many
CASSYSRIEGFYGYTF
TGTGCCAGCAGTTACTCGCGAATAGAGGGTTTCTATGGCTACACCTTC
>TRBV12-3/TRBV12-4|TRBJ2-5|TRBD1|many
CASSHRGETQYF
TGTGCCAGCAGTCACAGGGGGGAGACCCAGTACTTC
>TRBV20-1|TRBJ1-4|-|many
CSARVGSTNEKLFF
TGCAGTGCTAGAGTCGGCTCAACTAATGAAAAACTGTTTTTT
>TRBV24-1|TRBJ2-3|-|many
CATSEDEVRNTDTQYF
TGTGCCACCAGTGAAGATGAGGTCAGAAATACAGATACGCAGTATTTT
>TRBV20-1|TRBJ1-5|-|many
CSARAGNQPQHF
TGCAGTGCTAGAGCAGGTAACCAGCCCCAGCATTTT
>TRBV29-1|TRBJ1-2|TRBD1|many
CSGGQDSGGYTF
TGCAGCGGTGGACAGGATTCGGGGGGCTACACCTTC
>TRBV5-6|TRBJ2-1|-|few
CASSPPVLDEQFF
TGTGCCAGCAGCCCTCCCGTTCTAGATGAGCAGTTCTTC
>TRBV5-1|TRBJ1-1|TRBD1|-
CASSLDPGTGGEAFF
TGCGCCAGCAGCTTGGACCCTGGGACAGGGGGAGAAGCTTTCTTT
>TRBV14|TRBJ2-7|-|-
CASSPRDFLRVDEQYF
TGTGCCAGCAGCCCCCGGGACTTCCTCCGGGTTGACGAGCAGTACTTC
>TRBV2|TRBJ2-1|TRBD1|many
CASSADRGPGNEQFF
TGTGCCAGCAGTGCCGACAGGGGACCGGGGAATGAGCAGTTCTTC
>TRBV10-2|TRBJ1-1|-|many
CASSGKGGARGNTEAFF
TGCGCCAGCAGTGGGAAAGGGGGGGCTCGCGGGAACACTGAAGCTTTCTTT
>TRBV20-1|TRBJ2-1|TRBD2|few
CSAPGGLNNEQFF
TGCAGTGCCCCCGGGGGGTTGAACAATGAGCAGTTCTTC
>TRBV29-1|TRBJ2-3|-|many
CSVGGPADTQYF
TGCAGCGTTGGAGGGCCCGCAGATACGCAGTATTTT
>TRBV11-3|TRBJ2-3|TRBD2|few
CASSSAGLAGDTDTQYF
TGTGCCAGCAGCTCGGCGGGACTAGCGGGCGACACAGATACGCAGTATTTT
>TRBV4-2|TRBJ2-2|-|many
CASSQAFGEWTGELFF
TGTGCCAGCAGCCAAGCTTTTGGTGAATGGACCGGGGAGCTGTTTTTT
>TRBV24-1|TRBJ2-1|-|few
CATSDSTSLAYNEQFF
TGTGCCACCAGTGACTCGACTTCCCTAGCCTACAATGAGCAGTTCTTC
>TRBV7-2|TRBJ2-5|-|many
CASEGQGIETQYF
TGTGCCAGCGAAGGGCAGGGTATAGAGACCCAGTACTTC
>TRBV11-2|TRBJ2-2|-|-
CASSRLDNTGELFF
TGTGCCAGCAGCCGACTAGATAACACCGGGGAGCTGTTTTTT
>TRBV5-5|TRBJ2-7|TRBD2|many
CASSLRDYPYEQYF
TGTGCCAGCAGCCTCCGGGACTATCCCTACGAGCAGTACTTC
>TRBV29-1|TRBJ2-3|-|-
CSVGPGPDTQYF
TGCAGCGTTGGGCCAGGGCCAGATACGCAGTATTTT